The 12 T cell receptor beta chains reported below all come from one sample, sequenced in a study of shared clonotypes between healthy human individuals. Clones were read by immunoSEQ multiplex PCR, and TCRdb kept only the in-frame ones, dropping some. The sample consists of a few million clones, over 90% of them appearing once. Material: naive CD4+ T cells from PBMCs. Regarding subset: CD45RA+ positively selected. Source of these receptors: a young man in good health. Some clones in this sample may be carry-over from other donors' samples.

Note on this clone: The same CDR3 is also encoded by other DNA sequences in this sample. The gene calls are TRBV7-3 and TRBJ2-1, with D perhaps matching TRBD1 or TRBD2 (6 bases each). V gave up 1 base and J gave up 4 bases, with 8 bases separating them. Germline V gives CDR1 SGHTA, CDR2 FQGTGA. The CDR3 is made up of 14 amino acids. CDR3 protein: CASSLSGTYNEQFF. CDR3 sequence (DNA): TGTGCCAGCAGCTTAAGCGGGACATACAATGAGCAGTTCTTC. Full variable domain (outside the CDR3, taken from reference TRBV7-3 and TRBJ2-1): GAGVSQTPSNKVTEKGKYVELRCDPISGHTALYWYRQSLGQGPEFLIYFQGTGAADDSGLPNDRFFAVRPEGSVSTLKIQRTERGDSAVYLCASSLSGTYNEQFFGPGTRLTVL.

For this clone: Different DNA sequences within this sample yield the same CDR3. The chain joins TRBV7-9 to TRBJ2-2; no reliable D call. The length of the CDR3 is 12 residues. Between the trimmed V and J ends, which lost 6 bases and 2 bases, there was a span of 4 bases. Germline V gene lookup returns CDR1 SEHNR and CDR2 FQNEAQ (reference sequence). CDR3 sequence: CASSRNTGELFF. The CDR3 nucleotides are TGTGCCAGCAGTCGAAACACCGGGGAGCTGTTTTTT.

Concerning this clone: This sample includes further DNA sequences coding for the same CDR3. Here the CDR3 reads CASSFDYEQYF. For the CDR3, the DNA is TGTGCCAGCAGCTTTGACTACGAGCAGTACTTC. The rearrangement uses TRBV7-9 and TRBJ2-7; the D is unclear. Germline lookup yields CDR1 SEHNR and CDR2 FQNEAQ (reference sequence). The CDR3 is 11 amino acids. The V gene lost 3 bases and the J gene lost 3 bases, with 3 bases spanning the gap.

The chain combines TRBV6-6 with TRBJ2-1; D is unclear. Trimming stripped 0 bases from V and 8 bases from J, with 2 bases between. Germline V gives CDR1 MNHNY, CDR2 SVGAGI (reference sequence). The CDR3 totals 11 residues. As DNA, the CDR3 is TGTGCCAGCAGTTACTCAGATGAGCAGTTCTTC. Translated: CASSYSDEQFF.

The chain recombines TRBV5-6 with TRBJ2-3; TRBD2 might be the D (5 bases). The CDR3 length is 12 residues. Germline values: CDR1 SGHDT, CDR2 YYEEEE. V was cut by 4 bases and J by 8 bases, with 11 bases left in between. CDR3 amino acids: CASSETIGTQYF. The CDR3 DNA is TGTGCCAGCAGCGAGACTATAGGTACGCAGTATTTT.

V and J are TRBV2 and TRBJ2-1, with a tentative D call TRBD2 (6 bases). Germline loops: CDR1 SNHLY, CDR2 FYNNEI. CDR3 length: 11 amino acids. Here the CDR3 reads CGTTTYNEQFF. The CDR3, as DNA: TGTGGGACTACGACCTACAATGAGCAGTTCTTC.

This clone was seen only a few times. The chain joins TRBV27 to TRBJ2-7; 8 bases map to TRBD1. The V gene end was trimmed by 5 bases and the J gene end by 7 bases; junction bases not matched to a gene: 13. CDR3 length equals 15 residues. The germline CDR1 and CDR2 sequences are MNHEY and SMNVEV (reference sequence). The CDR3 bases are TGTGCCAGCAGTGTAAGGCGAGGGACAGGAGGTGAGCAGTACTTC. It yields the protein CASSVRRGTGGEQYF.

The CDR3 loop reads CASSDSGTHEQYF. In DNA, the CDR3 is TGTGCCAGCAGTGATTCAGGGACTCACGAGCAGTACTTC. The genes are TRBV2 and TRBJ2-7; D perhaps matches TRBD2 (6 bases). The CDR3 is 13 residues long. V gave up 3 bases and J gave up 5 bases, with 11 bases separating them. The V gene's germline CDR1 is SNHLY and CDR2 FYNNEI.

In its sample, this clone was seen once. The chain is built from TRBV4-3 and TRBJ2-7; D possibly matches TRBD1 or TRBD2 (5 bases each). Germline V gives CDR1 LGHNA, CDR2 YSLEER. The CDR3 length is 18 residues. Trimming pared 1 base from V and 0 bases from J, leaving 19 bases between. The CDR3: CASSQGLTARGSSYEQYF. The CDR3 nucleotides read TGCGCCAGCAGCCAAGGCCTGACAGCCCGAGGGTCCTCCTACGAGCAGTACTTC.

V gene TRBV5-5 combines with J gene TRBJ2-7, with TRBD2 identical over 8 bases. The J segment lost 0 bases and the V segment lost 4 bases, leaving 6 bases of the junction unmatched. This CDR3 contains 15 residues. The germline V gene has CDR1 SGHKS and CDR2 YYEKEE (reference sequence). The CDR3 DNA follows: TGTGCCAGCAGCCCCCTGCGGGGGGCCTCCTACGAGCAGTACTTC. Translation: CASSPLRGASYEQYF.

The chain couples TRBV4-2 to TRBJ2-1; the match to TRBD1 covers 10 bases. J gave up 8 bases and V 2 bases, and 9 bases lay outside the gene matches. Looked up from germline, CDR1 is LGHNA and CDR2 is YNFKEQ. The CDR3 consists of 16 residues. The CDR3 DNA is TGTGCCAGCAGCCAAAGGACAGGGGGGCCCCGGGATGAGCAGTTCTTC. Translated, it gives CASSQRTGGPRDEQFF.

This clone has just one count. The chain employs TRBV28 and TRBJ2-5; a weak D match, TRBD1 (5 bases). Trimming removed 6 bases from V and 5 bases from J, with 16 bases in between. The germline V gene encodes CDR1 MDHEN and CDR2 SYDVKM. The CDR3 sequence is 14 residues long. This CDR3 is CASRSWGDLETQYF. The DNA for the CDR3 is TGTGCCAGCAGAAGTTGGGGCGACTTGGAGACCCAGTACTTC.